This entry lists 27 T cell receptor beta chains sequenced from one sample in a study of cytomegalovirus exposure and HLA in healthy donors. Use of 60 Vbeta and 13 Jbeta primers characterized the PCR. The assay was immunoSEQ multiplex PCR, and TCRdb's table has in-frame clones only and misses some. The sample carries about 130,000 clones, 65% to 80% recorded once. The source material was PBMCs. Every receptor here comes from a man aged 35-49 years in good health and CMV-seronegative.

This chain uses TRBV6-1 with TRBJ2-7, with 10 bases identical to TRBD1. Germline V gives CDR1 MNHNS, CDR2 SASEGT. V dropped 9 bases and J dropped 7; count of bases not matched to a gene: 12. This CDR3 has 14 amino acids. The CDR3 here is CASTPGQGPLEQYF. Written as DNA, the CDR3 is TGTGCCAGTACCCCGGGACAGGGGCCTTTGGAGCAGTACTTC.

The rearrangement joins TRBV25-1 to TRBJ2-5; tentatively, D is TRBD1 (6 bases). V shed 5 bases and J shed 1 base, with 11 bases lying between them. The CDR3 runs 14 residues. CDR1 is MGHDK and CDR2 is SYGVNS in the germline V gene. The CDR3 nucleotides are TGTGCCAGCAGTTCGGGACATCCCCAAGAGACCCAGTACTTC. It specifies CASSSGHPQETQYF.

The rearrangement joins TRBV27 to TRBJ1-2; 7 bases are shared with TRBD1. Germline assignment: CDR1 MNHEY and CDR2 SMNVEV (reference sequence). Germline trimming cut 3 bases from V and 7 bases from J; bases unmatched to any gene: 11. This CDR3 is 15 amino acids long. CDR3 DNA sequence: TGTGCCAGCAGTTTTTCAGGGGGTGGTATTAGTGGCTACACCTTC. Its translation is CASSFSGGGISGYTF.

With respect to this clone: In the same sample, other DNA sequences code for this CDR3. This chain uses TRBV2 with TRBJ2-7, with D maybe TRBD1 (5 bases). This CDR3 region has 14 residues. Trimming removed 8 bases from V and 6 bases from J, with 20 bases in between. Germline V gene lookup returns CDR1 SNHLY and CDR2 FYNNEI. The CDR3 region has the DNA TGTGCCAGCGGAGCCTCGTTGACAGCCGGCGAGCAGTACTTC. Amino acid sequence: CASGASLTAGEQYF.

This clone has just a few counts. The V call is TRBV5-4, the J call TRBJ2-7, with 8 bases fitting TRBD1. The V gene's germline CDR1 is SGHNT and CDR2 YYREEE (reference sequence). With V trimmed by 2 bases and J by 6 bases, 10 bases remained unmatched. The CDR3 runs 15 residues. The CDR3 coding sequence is TGTGCCAGCAGCTTTGTAACAGGGGGGTTTGGCGAGCAGTACTTC. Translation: CASSFVTGGFGEQYF.

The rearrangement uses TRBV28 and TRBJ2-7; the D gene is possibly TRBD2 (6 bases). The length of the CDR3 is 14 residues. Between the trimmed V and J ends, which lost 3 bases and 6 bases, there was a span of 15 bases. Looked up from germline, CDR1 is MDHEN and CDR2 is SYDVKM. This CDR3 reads CASSFLAGGGEQYF. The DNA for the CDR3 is TGTGCCAGCAGTTTTCTAGCCGGGGGTGGCGAGCAGTACTTC. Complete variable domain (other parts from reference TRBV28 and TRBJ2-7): DVKVTQSSRYLVKRTGEKVFLECVQDMDHENMFWYRQDPGLGLRLIYFSYDVKMKEKGDIPEGYSVSREKKERFSLILESASTNQTSMYLCASSFLAGGGEQYFGPGTRLTVT.

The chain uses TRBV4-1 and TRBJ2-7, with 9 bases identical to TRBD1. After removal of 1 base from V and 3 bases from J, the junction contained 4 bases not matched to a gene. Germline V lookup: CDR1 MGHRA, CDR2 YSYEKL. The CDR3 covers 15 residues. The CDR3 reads CASSQGRDRVYEQYF. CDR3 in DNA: TGCGCCAGCAGCCAAGGCCGGGACAGGGTCTACGAGCAGTACTTC.

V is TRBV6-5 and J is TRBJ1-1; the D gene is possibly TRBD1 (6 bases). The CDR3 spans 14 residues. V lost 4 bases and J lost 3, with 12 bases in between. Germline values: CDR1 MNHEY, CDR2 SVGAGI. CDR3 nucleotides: TGTGCCAGCAGTTCCGGCGGGGGCCACACTGAAGCTTTCTTT. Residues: CASSSGGGHTEAFF.

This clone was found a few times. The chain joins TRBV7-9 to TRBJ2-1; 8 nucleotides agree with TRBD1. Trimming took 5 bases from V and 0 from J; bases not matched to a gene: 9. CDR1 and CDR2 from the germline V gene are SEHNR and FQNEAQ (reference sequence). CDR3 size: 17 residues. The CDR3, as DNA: TGTGCCAGCAGCGCCTTTAGGACAGGGCACTCCTACAATGAGCAGTTCTTC. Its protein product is CASSAFRTGHSYNEQFF.

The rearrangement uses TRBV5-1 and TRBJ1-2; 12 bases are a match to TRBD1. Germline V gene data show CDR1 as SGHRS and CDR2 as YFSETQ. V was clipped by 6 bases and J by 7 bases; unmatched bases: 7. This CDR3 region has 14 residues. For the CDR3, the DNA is TGCGCCAGCACACCGGGACAGGGGGCTGGTGGCTACACCTTC. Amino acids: CASTPGQGAGGYTF.

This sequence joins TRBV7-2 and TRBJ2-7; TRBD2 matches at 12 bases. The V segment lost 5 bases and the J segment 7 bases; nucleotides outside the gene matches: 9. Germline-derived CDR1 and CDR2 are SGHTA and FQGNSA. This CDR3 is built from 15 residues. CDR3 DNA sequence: TGTGCCAGCAGCCCGCAGACTAGCGGGAGTCAAGAGCAGTACTTC. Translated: CASSPQTSGSQEQYF.

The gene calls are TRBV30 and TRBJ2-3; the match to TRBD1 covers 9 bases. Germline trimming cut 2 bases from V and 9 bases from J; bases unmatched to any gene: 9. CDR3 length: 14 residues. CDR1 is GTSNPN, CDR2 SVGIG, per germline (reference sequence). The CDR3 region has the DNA TGTGCCTGGAGTACGGGACAGGGAGGAGGCACGCAGTATTTT. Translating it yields CAWSTGQGGGTQYF.

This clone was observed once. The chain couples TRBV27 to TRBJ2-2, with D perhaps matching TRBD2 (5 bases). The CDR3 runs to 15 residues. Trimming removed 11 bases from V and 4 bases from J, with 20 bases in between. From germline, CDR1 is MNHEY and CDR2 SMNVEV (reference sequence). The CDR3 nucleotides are TGTGCCTCCCAAGATGTGGGAGCGGTCACCGGGGAGCTGTTTTTT. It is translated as CASQDVGAVTGELFF.

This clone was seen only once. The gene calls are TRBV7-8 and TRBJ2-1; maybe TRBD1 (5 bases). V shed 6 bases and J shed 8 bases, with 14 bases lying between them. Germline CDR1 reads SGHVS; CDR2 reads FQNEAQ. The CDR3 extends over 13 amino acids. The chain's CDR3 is CASSSGFGDEQFF. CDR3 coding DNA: TGTGCCAGCAGTTCAGGGTTTGGCGATGAGCAGTTCTTC.

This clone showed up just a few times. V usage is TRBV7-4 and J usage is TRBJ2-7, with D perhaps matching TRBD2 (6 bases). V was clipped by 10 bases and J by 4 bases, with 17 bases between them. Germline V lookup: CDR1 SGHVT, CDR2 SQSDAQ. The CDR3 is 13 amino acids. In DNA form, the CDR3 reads TGTGCCATGGAGGGAGAGTCTACATACGAGCAGTACTTC. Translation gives CAMEGESTYEQYF.

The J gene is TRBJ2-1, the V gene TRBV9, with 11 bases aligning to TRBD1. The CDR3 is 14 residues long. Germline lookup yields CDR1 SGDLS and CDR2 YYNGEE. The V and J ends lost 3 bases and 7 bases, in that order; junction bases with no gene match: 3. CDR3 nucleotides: TGTGCCAGCAGCGCGGGACAGGGGGGAAATGAGCAGTTCTTC. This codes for CASSAGQGGNEQFF.

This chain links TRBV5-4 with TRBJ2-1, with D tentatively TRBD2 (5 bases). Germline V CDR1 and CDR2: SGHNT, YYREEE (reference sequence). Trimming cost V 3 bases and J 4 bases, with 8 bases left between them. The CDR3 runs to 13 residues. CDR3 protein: CASSSDFYNEQFF. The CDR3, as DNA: TGTGCCAGCAGCTCGGACTTTTACAATGAGCAGTTCTTC.

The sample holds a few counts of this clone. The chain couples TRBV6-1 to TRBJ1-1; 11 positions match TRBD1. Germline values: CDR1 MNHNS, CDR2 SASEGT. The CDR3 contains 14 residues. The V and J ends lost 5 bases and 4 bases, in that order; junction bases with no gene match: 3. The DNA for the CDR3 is TGTGCCAGCAGTTCCGGGACAGGGGGCACTGAAGCTTTCTTT. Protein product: CASSSGTGGTEAFF.

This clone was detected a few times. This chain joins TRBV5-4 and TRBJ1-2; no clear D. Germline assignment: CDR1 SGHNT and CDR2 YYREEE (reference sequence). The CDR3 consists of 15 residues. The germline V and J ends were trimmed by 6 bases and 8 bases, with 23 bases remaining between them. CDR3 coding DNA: TGTGCCAGCACCTACTTGGCCGCGGGTCCGACAGGCTACACCTTC. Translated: CASTYLAAGPTGYTF.

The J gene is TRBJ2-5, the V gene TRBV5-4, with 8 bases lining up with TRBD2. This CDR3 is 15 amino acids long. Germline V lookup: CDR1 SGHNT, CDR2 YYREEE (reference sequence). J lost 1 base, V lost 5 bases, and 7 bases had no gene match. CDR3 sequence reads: CASSSASGFQETQYF. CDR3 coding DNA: TGTGCCAGCAGTTCAGCTAGCGGGTTCCAAGAGACCCAGTACTTC.

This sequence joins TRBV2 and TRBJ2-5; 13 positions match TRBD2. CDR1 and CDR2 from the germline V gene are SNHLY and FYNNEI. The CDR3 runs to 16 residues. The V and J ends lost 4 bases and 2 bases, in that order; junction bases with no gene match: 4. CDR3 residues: CASSVGLAGEQETQYF. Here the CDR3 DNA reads TGTGCCAGCAGTGTAGGACTAGCGGGGGAGCAAGAGACCCAGTACTTC.

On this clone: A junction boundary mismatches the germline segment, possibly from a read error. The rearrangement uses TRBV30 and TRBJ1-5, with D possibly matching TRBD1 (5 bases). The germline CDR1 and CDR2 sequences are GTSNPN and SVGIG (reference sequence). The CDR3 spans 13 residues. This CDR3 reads CASSQGERQPQHF. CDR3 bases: TGTGCCTCGAGTCAGGGTGAGAGACAGCCCCAGCATTTT.

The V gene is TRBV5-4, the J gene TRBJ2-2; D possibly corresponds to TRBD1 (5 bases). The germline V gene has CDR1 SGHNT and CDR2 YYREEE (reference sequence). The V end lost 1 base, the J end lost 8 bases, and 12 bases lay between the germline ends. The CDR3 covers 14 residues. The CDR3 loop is CASSLFPRQGELFF. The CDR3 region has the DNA TGTGCCAGCAGCTTGTTTCCCCGACAGGGGGAGCTGTTTTTT.

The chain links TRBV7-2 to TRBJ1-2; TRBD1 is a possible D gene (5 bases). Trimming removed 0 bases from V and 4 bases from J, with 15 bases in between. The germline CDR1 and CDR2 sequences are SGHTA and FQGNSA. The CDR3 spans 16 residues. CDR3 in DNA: TGTGCCAGCAGCTTAGCCGGGGCCGCGGGAGGCTATGGCTACACCTTC. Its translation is CASSLAGAAGGYGYTF.

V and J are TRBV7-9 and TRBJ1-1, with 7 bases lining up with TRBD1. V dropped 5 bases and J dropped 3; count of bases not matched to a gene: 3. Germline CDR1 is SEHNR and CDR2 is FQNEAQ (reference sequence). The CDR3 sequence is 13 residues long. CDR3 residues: CASSRDSDTEAFF. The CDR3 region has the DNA TGTGCCAGCAGCCGGGACAGTGACACTGAAGCTTTCTTT.

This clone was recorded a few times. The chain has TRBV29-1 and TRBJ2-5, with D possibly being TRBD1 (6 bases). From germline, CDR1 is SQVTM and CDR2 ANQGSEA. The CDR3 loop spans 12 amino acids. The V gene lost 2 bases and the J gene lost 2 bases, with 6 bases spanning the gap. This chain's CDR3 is CSVEQGQETQYF. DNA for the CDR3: TGCAGCGTTGAACAGGGGCAAGAGACCCAGTACTTC. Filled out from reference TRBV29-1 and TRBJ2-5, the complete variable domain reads SAVISQKPSRDICQRGTSLTIQCQVDSQVTMMFWYRQQPGQSLTLIATANQGSEATYESGFVIDKFPISRPNLTFSTLTVSNMSPEDSSIYLCSVEQGQETQYFGPGTRLLVL.

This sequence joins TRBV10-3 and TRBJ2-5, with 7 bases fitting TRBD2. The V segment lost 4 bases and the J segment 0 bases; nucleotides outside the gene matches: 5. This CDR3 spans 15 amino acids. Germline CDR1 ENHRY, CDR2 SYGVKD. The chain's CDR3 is CAISGGGPYQETQYF. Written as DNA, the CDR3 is TGTGCCATCAGTGGCGGGGGACCGTACCAAGAGACCCAGTACTTC.